The 29 T cell receptor beta chains below were found in one sample sequenced in a study of T cells expressing NK-cell markers. Each CDR3 protein gets one entry in TCRdb, which reprocessed the 5' RACE reads and gives no DNA. Recorded for this sample: hundreds of thousands of distinct CDR3 sequences. The sequencing input was blood T cells: a sorted CD56 or NKG2C T cell subset, CD4+ or CD8+ T cells, or bulk PBMC T cells (not recorded which). Receptor source: a man aged 18 to 69 in good health.

The chain employs TRBV6-5 and TRBJ2-1; TCRdb names TRBD2, which stays unverified in the absence of DNA. The CDR3 extends over 14 amino acids. Germline V CDR1 and CDR2: MNHEY, SVGAGI. The CDR3 sequence is CASSNSGPDNEQFF.

The rearrangement links TRBV2 to TRBJ1-1. Looked up from germline, CDR1 is SNHLY and CDR2 is FYNNEI. The CDR3 totals 15 residues. The CDR3 sequence is CASSGRTNLNTEAFF.

The chain couples TRBV9 to TRBJ2-3; TCRdb lists TRBD2, though no DNA is available to test this call. The CDR3 spans 16 residues. Germline-derived CDR1 and CDR2 are SGDLS and YYNGEE. CDR3 sequence: CASSELAGGRTDTQYF.

This CDR3 reads CASRPNRGGSYNEQFF. The chain uses TRBV12-3 or TRBV12-4 and TRBJ2-1; TCRdb proposes TRBD1, but this gene call is untestable without DNA. This CDR3 contains 16 residues.

The V call is TRBV6-1, the J call TRBJ1-2; TCRdb picks TRBD1, but there is no DNA to check that call. Germline-derived CDR1 and CDR2 are MNHNS and SASEGT. This CDR3 is built from 14 residues. The CDR3 spells CASSPRRGSIGYTF.

The chain carries TRBV5-4 and TRBJ1-2. Germline V gene sequence: CDR1 SGHNT, CDR2 YYREEE (reference sequence). There are 13 residues in the CDR3. The chain's CDR3 is CASSYEGAYGYTF.

J is TRBJ1-1 and V is TRBV7-2. The CDR3 runs 14 residues. In germline, CDR1 is SGHTA, CDR2 FQGNSA. CDR3 in amino acids: CASSLGGGITEAFF.

The V and J genes are TRBV6-1 and TRBJ2-7; the TCRdb D gene call, TRBD2, has no DNA to confirm it. The CDR3 extends over 15 amino acids. The V gene's germline CDR1 is MNHNS and CDR2 SASEGT. This chain's CDR3 is CASTSTGTAGYEQYF.

V usage is TRBV7-9 and J usage is TRBJ2-2; without DNA, the TCRdb call of TRBD1 cannot be checked. The CDR3 length is 17 residues. Germline V gene data show CDR1 as SEHNR and CDR2 as FQNEAQ (reference sequence). Here the CDR3 reads CASSSPTRDRGLGGLFF.

This rearrangement joins TRBV11-1 to TRBJ2-3; TCRdb's D call of TRBD2 is untestable without DNA. Germline-derived CDR1 and CDR2 are SGHAT and FQDESV (reference sequence). This CDR3 comprises 19 residues. The CDR3 is CASSVQYTGLAGEADTQYF.

This chain joins TRBV7-2 and TRBJ2-7; the D call from TCRdb, TRBD2, cannot be confirmed without DNA. Germline CDR1 is SGHTA and CDR2 is FQGNSA. The CDR3 is 14 amino acids. The CDR3 is CASSLESLAPEQYF.

The gene calls are TRBV5-1 and TRBJ2-3; TCRdb gives TRBD2 as the D gene, but with no DNA this cannot be confirmed. Germline values: CDR1 SGHRS, CDR2 YFSETQ. This CDR3 contains 16 residues. CDR3 residues: CASSRRTSGSTDTQYF.

This chain joins TRBV6-5 and TRBJ2-3; TCRdb picks TRBD2, but there is no DNA to check that call. The V gene's germline CDR1 is MNHEY and CDR2 SVGAGI. The CDR3 spans 18 residues. The CDR3 region is CASSYSSASGGKGDTQYF.

The J gene is TRBJ1-4, the V gene TRBV12-5. The CDR3 runs 16 residues. Per the germline V gene, CDR1 is LGHNT and CDR2 is FRNRAP. The CDR3: CASGRGILATNEKLFF.

The chain combines TRBV11-2 with TRBJ2-2; TCRdb selects TRBD2, and the lack of DNA leaves this call unchecked. The CDR3 loop spans 15 amino acids. Germline-derived CDR1 and CDR2 are SGHAT and FQNNGV. The CDR3 sequence: CASSSRGTSLGELFF.

This chain links TRBV28 with TRBJ2-7; the TCRdb call, TRBD2, lacks DNA for checking. This CDR3 region has 15 residues. From germline, CDR1 is MDHEN and CDR2 SYDVKM. CDR3 region: CASSLSSSGRDEQYF.

This CDR3 is CASSLAGGSGNQPQHF. The J gene is TRBJ1-5, the V gene TRBV7-9; the TCRdb call, TRBD1, lacks DNA for checking. The V gene's germline CDR1 is SEHNR and CDR2 FQNEAQ (reference sequence). There are 16 residues in the CDR3.

The J gene is TRBJ2-7, the V gene TRBV2; the TRBD1 assignment by TCRdb is unverifiable without DNA. The germline V gene encodes CDR1 SNHLY and CDR2 FYNNEI. The CDR3 consists of 16 residues. The CDR3 sequence is CASRVNRQGGSYEQYF.

The genes are TRBV7-8 and TRBJ2-7; no DNA is available, so the TRBD1 call from TCRdb remains unchecked. The germline V gene encodes CDR1 SGHVS and CDR2 FQNEAQ. CDR3 size: 14 residues. CDR3 amino acids: CASSFAARGYEQYF.

This rearrangement joins TRBV4-2 to TRBJ2-1; with no DNA, the TCRdb D assignment of TRBD2 cannot be verified. Germline lookup yields CDR1 LGHNA and CDR2 YNFKEQ. The CDR3 runs to 13 residues. The CDR3 sequence is CASSQLTRSEQFF.

The chain recombines TRBV24-1 with TRBJ1-1. The germline CDR1 and CDR2 sequences are KGHDR and SFDVKD. The CDR3 has 14 residues. This CDR3 is CATSDSQRNTEAFF.

The V and J genes are TRBV20-1 and TRBJ1-1; with no DNA, the TCRdb D assignment of TRBD1 cannot be verified. This CDR3 region has 15 residues. The germline V gene encodes CDR1 DFQATT and CDR2 SNEGSKA (reference sequence). The CDR3: CSAPREGGINTEAFF.

V and J are TRBV5-1 and TRBJ2-5. Germline CDR1 SGHRS, CDR2 YFSETQ. The CDR3 contains 14 residues. The CDR3 is CASSWTSGVETQYF.

This chain connects TRBV6-1 to TRBJ1-1. Germline values: CDR1 MNHNS, CDR2 SASEGT. The CDR3 is 12 amino acids. Here the CDR3 reads CASSEALKVAFF.

This sequence joins TRBV4-2 and TRBJ2-6. Germline V gives CDR1 LGHNA, CDR2 YNFKEQ. The CDR3 contains 14 residues. CDR3: CASSPTSGANVLTF.

CDR3 protein: CASSLVPAGASETQYF. The J gene is TRBJ2-5, the V gene TRBV5-1; TCRdb reports TRBD1, a call that lacks DNA to check it against. The CDR3 sequence is 16 residues long. Germline V gene data show CDR1 as SGHRS and CDR2 as YFSETQ.

The chain combines TRBV20-1 with TRBJ1-1. The CDR3 has 14 amino acids. Germline values: CDR1 DFQATT, CDR2 SNEGSKA (reference sequence). The CDR3 spells CSARGRRGRGEAFF.

The chain couples TRBV20-1 to TRBJ2-3; TCRdb selects TRBD1, and the lack of DNA leaves this call unchecked. CDR3 size: 14 residues. Germline V CDR1 and CDR2: DFQATT, SNEGSKA (reference sequence). The CDR3: CSASKGASTDTQYF.

V gene TRBV4-1 combines with J gene TRBJ1-1. In germline, CDR1 is MGHRA, CDR2 YSYEKL. CDR3 length equals 13 residues. CDR3 amino acids: CASSQVAGTEAFF.